Below are 26 T cell receptor beta chains sequenced from a single sample in a study of blood T cell repertoires in COVID-19. Produced via immunoSEQ multiplex PCR; TCRdb's table is partial and in-frame only. The data show 250,000 to 300,000 clones, about 91% seen once. Sequenced input: PBMCs or T cells enriched from blood (not recorded which). All receptors come from a human donor in a cohort exposed to, infected with or recovered from COVID-19 (not recorded which). The donor label of this sample is uncertain.

This clone turned up a few times. Here the CDR3 DNA reads TGTGCCAGCAGCAACTTTGCTAATTCACCCCTCCACTTT. The encoded protein is CASSNFANSPLHF. The genes are TRBV14 and TRBJ1-6; D remains ambiguous. The ends were cut back, 5 bases at V and 6 bases at J, with 8 bases in the middle. The CDR3 spans 13 residues. Germline CDR1 is SGHDN and CDR2 is FVKESK.

The V and J genes are TRBV27 and TRBJ1-2; the D gene is possibly TRBD1 (6 bases). Germline assignment: CDR1 MNHEY and CDR2 SMNVEV (reference sequence). This CDR3 is 14 amino acids long. The V end was cut by 6 bases, the J end by 7 bases, with 18 bases between. The CDR3 sequence is CASSSQGGFFGYTF. The CDR3 nucleotides read TGTGCCAGCAGCTCACAGGGAGGGTTTTTTGGCTACACCTTC.

J is TRBJ1-5 and V is TRBV18, with 9 bases aligning to TRBD1. CDR3 size: 13 residues. Germline CDR1 and CDR2: KGHSH and LQKENI. V gave up 5 bases and J gave up 5 bases; unmatched junction bases: 1. The CDR3 coding sequence is TGTGCCAGCTCATGGGACAGGGATCAGCCCCAGCATTTT. This sequence encodes CASSWDRDQPQHF.

The chain links TRBV2 to TRBJ1-3; possible D gene TRBD1, 6 bases. CDR1 SNHLY and CDR2 FYNNEI come from the germline V gene. Trimming pared 8 bases from V and 0 bases from J, leaving 8 bases between. CDR3 length: 13 residues. CDR3 in amino acids: CASGQISGNTIYF. The CDR3 DNA sequence: TGTGCCAGCGGACAGATCTCTGGAAACACCATATATTTT.

This chain uses TRBV19 with TRBJ1-1; D remains ambiguous. This CDR3 is 14 amino acids long. The germline CDR1 and CDR2 sequences are LNHDA and SQIVND (reference sequence). The V end was cut by 7 bases, the J end by 1 base, with 13 bases between. The CDR3 bases are TGTGCCAGTACCACCGTAACAGCGAACACTGAAGCTTTCTTT. Its translation: CASTTVTANTEAFF. Based on the CDR3 plus reference TRBV19 and TRBJ1-1, the full variable domain is DGGITQSPKYLFRKEGQNVTLSCEQNLNHDAMYWYRQDPGQGLRLIYYSQIVNDFQKGDIAEGYSVSREKKESFPLTVTSAQKNPTAFYLCASTTVTANTEAFFGQGTRLTVV.

This chain uses TRBV7-9 with TRBJ1-2; TRBD1 agrees at 7 bases. Germline values: CDR1 SEHNR, CDR2 FQNEAQ (reference sequence). V was clipped by 10 bases and J by 6 bases; unmatched bases: 14. The CDR3 has 14 amino acids. The CDR3: CAISLAGGGNGYTF. Here the CDR3 DNA reads TGTGCCATCTCCTTGGCCGGAGGGGGCAATGGCTACACCTTC.

This chain joins TRBV5-1 and TRBJ2-7; 8 bases align to TRBD1. The germline V gene encodes CDR1 SGHRS and CDR2 YFSETQ. The CDR3 is 15 amino acids. The ends lost 0 bases at V and 1 base at J; junction bases unmatched: 3. CDR3 region: CASSLAGQGSYEQYF. For the CDR3, the DNA is TGCGCCAGCAGCTTGGCAGGACAGGGTTCCTACGAGCAGTACTTC.

The chain couples TRBV4-3 to TRBJ1-1; perhaps TRBD1 as D (5 bases). The ends were cut back, 0 bases at V and 4 bases at J, with 12 bases in the middle. The CDR3 has 15 residues. The germline V gene has CDR1 LGHNA and CDR2 YSLEER. This chain's CDR3 is CASSQDQGSGTEAFF. The CDR3, as DNA: TGCGCCAGCAGCCAAGATCAGGGCTCAGGCACTGAAGCTTTCTTT.

CDR3 protein: CASSPPSGGETQYF. DNA of the CDR3: TGCGCCAGCAGCCCACCTAGCGGGGGTGAGACCCAGTACTTC. This chain uses TRBV5-1 with TRBJ2-5; 10 bases line up with TRBD2. The V and J ends lost 4 bases and 5 bases, in that order; junction bases with no gene match: 5. In germline, CDR1 is SGHRS, CDR2 YFSETQ. This CDR3 contains 14 residues.

The J gene is TRBJ2-5, the V gene TRBV5-8, with 8 bases identical to TRBD2. Germline V gives CDR1 SGHTS, CDR2 YDEGEE. CDR3 length: 15 amino acids. Trimming took 0 bases from V and 5 from J; bases not matched to a gene: 6. Written as DNA, the CDR3 is TGTGCCAGCAGCTTGGGACAGGAGCGGGGGGAGACCCAGTACTTC. Amino acid sequence: CASSLGQERGETQYF.

The chain is built from TRBV5-5 and TRBJ1-4, with 8 bases that match TRBD1. This CDR3 has 15 residues. Germline values: CDR1 SGHKS, CDR2 YYEKEE (reference sequence). After removal of 2 bases from V and 6 bases from J, the junction contained 6 bases not matched to a gene. The CDR3 here is CASSLGQGGDEKLFF. The CDR3 region has the DNA TGTGCCAGCAGCTTAGGACAGGGAGGAGATGAAAAACTGTTTTTT. Based on the CDR3 plus reference TRBV5-5 and TRBJ1-4, the full variable domain is DAGVTQSPTHLIKTRGQQVTLRCSPISGHKSVSWYQQVLGQGPQFIFQYYEKEERGRGNFPDRFSARQFPNYSSELNVNALLLGDSALYLCASSLGQGGDEKLFFGSGTQLSVL.

The chain joins TRBV19 to TRBJ2-3, with a possible D match to TRBD1 (5 bases). Germline V CDR1 and CDR2: LNHDA, SQIVND (reference sequence). The V end lost 8 bases, the J end lost 6 bases, and 15 bases lay between the germline ends. The CDR3 sequence is 13 residues long. CDR3 nucleotide sequence: TGTGCCAGTCGGGCCAGGGCCGTTGATACGCAGTATTTT. Protein sequence: CASRARAVDTQYF.

The CDR3 nucleotides are TGTGCCAGTTCCACCTGGGCAGCCCAAAAACCCAATGACTACACCTTC. This encodes CASSTWAAQKPNDYTF. The chain combines TRBV19 with TRBJ1-2; D not resolved. CDR3 length equals 16 residues. Germline CDR1 LNHDA, CDR2 SQIVND (reference sequence). Trimming stripped 8 bases from V and 10 bases from J, with 29 bases between.

Comment on this clone: The same CDR3 is also encoded by other DNA sequences in this sample. The chain is built from TRBV30 and TRBJ1-1, with D possibly being TRBD1 (6 bases). In germline, CDR1 is GTSNPN, CDR2 SVGIG (reference sequence). Trimming shortened V by 0 bases and J by 2 bases, and 7 bases separated the two germline ends. This CDR3 is 13 amino acids long. Here the CDR3 DNA reads TGTGCCTGGAGTGTACAGGGCAACACTGAAGCTTTCTTT. Protein: CAWSVQGNTEAFF.

In DNA form, the CDR3 reads TGTGCCTGGAGTGAAGGGGGTGTTAACTATGGCTACACCTTC. It specifies CAWSEGGVNYGYTF. The chain employs TRBV30 and TRBJ1-2; a possible D gene is TRBD1 (6 bases). Trimming took off 1 base at V and 1 base at J, with 10 bases between the two ends. The length of the CDR3 is 14 residues. CDR1 is GTSNPN, CDR2 SVGIG, per germline (reference sequence).

This chain links TRBV30 with TRBJ1-5; maybe TRBD1 (5 bases). Trimming left V 4 bases short and J 0 bases short, with 13 bases between. This CDR3 is 15 amino acids long. Germline V gene lookup returns CDR1 GTSNPN and CDR2 SVGIG (reference sequence). This CDR3 is CAWTIRGSSNQPQHF. The CDR3 region has the DNA TGTGCCTGGACTATAAGGGGCAGTAGCAATCAGCCCCAGCATTTT. The variable domain in full, completed from reference TRBV30 and TRBJ1-5, reads SQTIHQWPATLVQPVGSPLSLECTVEGTSNPNLYWYRQAAGRGLQLLFYSVGIGQISSEVPQNLSASRPQDRQFILSSKKLLLSDSGFYLCAWTIRGSSNQPQHFGDGTRLSIL.

This chain uses TRBV11-2 with TRBJ1-2; maybe TRBD1 (6 bases). The V gene's germline CDR1 is SGHAT and CDR2 FQNNGV. CDR3 length: 14 amino acids. Trimming took off 0 bases at V and 8 bases at J, with 13 bases between the two ends. The CDR3 here is CASSLESQGRGYTF. CDR3 bases: TGTGCCAGCAGCTTAGAGTCACAGGGAAGAGGCTACACCTTC.

The gene calls are TRBV6-5 and TRBJ2-7; 9 bases agree with TRBD2. V lost 4 bases, J lost 2 bases, and 6 bases stayed unmatched. This CDR3 contains 15 residues. Germline V gene data show CDR1 as MNHEY and CDR2 as SVGAGI. DNA for the CDR3: TGTGCCAGCAGTTCCCCGACTAGCGGAGCCTACGAGCAGTACTTC. Its translation: CASSSPTSGAYEQYF.

The rearrangement links TRBV24-1 to TRBJ2-5; 7 nucleotides agree with TRBD2. There are 15 residues in the CDR3. The ends lost 4 bases at V and 5 bases at J; junction bases unmatched: 9. Germline V CDR1 and CDR2: KGHDR, SFDVKD. The CDR3 bases are TGTGCCACCAGTGACCGGGCGGGGGAGGCGGAGACCCAGTACTTC. This gives the protein CATSDRAGEAETQYF.

This chain uses TRBV9 with TRBJ1-4; the D gene is possibly TRBD1 (5 bases). Germline V gives CDR1 SGDLS, CDR2 YYNGEE. There are 14 residues in the CDR3. V was cut by 0 bases and J by 7 bases, with 10 bases left in between. The CDR3 loop reads CASSVEGEGEKLFF. The CDR3 DNA reads as TGTGCCAGCAGCGTAGAAGGGGAGGGTGAAAAACTGTTTTTT.

The chain has TRBV7-9 and TRBJ1-5, with 8 bases matching TRBD1. Looked up from germline, CDR1 is SEHNR and CDR2 is FQNEAQ (reference sequence). This CDR3 region has 15 residues. Germline trimming cut 5 bases from V and 5 bases from J; bases unmatched to any gene: 8. CDR3: CASSPGQAADQPQHF. The CDR3 DNA reads as TGTGCCAGCAGCCCGGGACAGGCTGCAGATCAGCCCCAGCATTTT. Full variable domain (outside the CDR3, taken from reference TRBV7-9 and TRBJ1-5): DTGVSQNPRHKITKRGQNVTFRCDPISEHNRLYWYRQTLGQGPEFLTYFQNEAQLEKSRLLSDRFSAERPKGSFSTLEIQRTEQGDSAMYLCASSPGQAADQPQHFGDGTRLSIL.

The table lists this clone with a count of one. V and J are TRBV30 and TRBJ2-6; possibly TRBD2 for D (5 bases). Germline loops: CDR1 GTSNPN, CDR2 SVGIG (reference sequence). The CDR3 is 15 amino acids. Trimming cost V 1 base and J 3 bases, with 10 bases left between them. The CDR3 protein is CAWSALGSGANVLTF. In DNA form, the CDR3 reads TGTGCCTGGAGTGCCCTAGGGAGTGGGGCCAACGTCCTGACTTTC.

This clone was recorded a few times. The chain combines TRBV7-9 with TRBJ1-2; D gene ambiguous. Germline values: CDR1 SEHNR, CDR2 FQNEAQ (reference sequence). V lost 4 bases to trimming and J lost 3 bases, with 12 bases between them. The CDR3 contains 14 residues. The CDR3 sequence: CASSSSGNDYGYTF. In DNA form, the CDR3 reads TGTGCCAGCAGCTCATCCGGGAACGACTATGGCTACACCTTC.

This chain joins TRBV19 and TRBJ2-6; D gene ambiguous. From germline, CDR1 is LNHDA and CDR2 SQIVND (reference sequence). The V gene lost 6 bases and the J gene lost 0 bases, with 9 bases spanning the gap. The CDR3 runs to 15 residues. CDR3 sequence (DNA): TGTGCCAGTAGCCTTGTAATCTCTGGGGCCAACGTCCTGACTTTC. As protein: CASSLVISGANVLTF.

This sequence joins TRBV30 and TRBJ1-5; D not resolved. Germline loops: CDR1 GTSNPN, CDR2 SVGIG (reference sequence). The germline V and J ends were trimmed by 1 base and 5 bases, with 9 bases remaining between them. The CDR3 is made up of 13 amino acids. The CDR3, as DNA: TGTGCCTGGAGTGGGGCAGATCATCAGCCCCAGCATTTT. This translates into CAWSGADHQPQHF.

The J gene is TRBJ2-4, the V gene TRBV7-9; D is possibly TRBD1 (6 bases). V lost 4 bases, J lost 8 bases, and 12 bases lay in between. The CDR3 spans 13 residues. Germline CDR1 SEHNR, CDR2 FQNEAQ (reference sequence). The CDR3 region is CASSSGAGDIQYF. The DNA for the CDR3 is TGTGCCAGCAGCTCAGGGGCCGGGGACATTCAGTACTTC. Looking up the rest from reference TRBV7-9 and TRBJ2-4 gives the full variable domain: DTGVSQNPRHKITKRGQNVTFRCDPISEHNRLYWYRQTLGQGPEFLTYFQNEAQLEKSRLLSDRFSAERPKGSFSTLEIQRTEQGDSAMYLCASSSGAGDIQYFGAGTRLSVL.